This T cell receptor (beta chain) was sequenced in a study of human T cells and chemical hapten exposure. Study-level information: TCR yields per sample varied, mainly owing to small pooled library volume differences. General study findings and limits: The number of TCRs above 1 in 1000 frequency did not change after DPC sensitization.

A remark on this clonotype: Its antigen is unidentified.

The time point: pre-sensitization, week 0. Treatment described: therapeutic diphenylcyclopropenone sensitization with weekly scalp DPC. Unique molecular identifiers were attached to individual cDNA molecules within the library. TCRdb called the RACE reads again in MiXCR, with one record for every CDR3 protein. The repertoire holds 180,000 or so distinct CDR3 sequences, with around 30% as singletons. The receptor was derived from a woman in her twenties or thirties with alopecia areata. Some clones in this sample may be carry-over from other donors' samples. Sequenced material: whole blood, taken in connection with sensitization to the hapten diphenylcyclopropenone (DPC).

CDR3 in DNA: TGTGCCAGCAAACGTCAGATAAACTCTGGAAACACCATATATTTT. Its protein product is CASKRQINSGNTIYF. The rearrangement uses TRBV6-5 and TRBJ1-3; no definite D call. The ends were cut back, 7 bases at V and 0 bases at J, with 13 bases in the middle. The V gene's germline CDR1 is MNHEY and CDR2 SVGAGI. This CDR3 has 15 amino acids.